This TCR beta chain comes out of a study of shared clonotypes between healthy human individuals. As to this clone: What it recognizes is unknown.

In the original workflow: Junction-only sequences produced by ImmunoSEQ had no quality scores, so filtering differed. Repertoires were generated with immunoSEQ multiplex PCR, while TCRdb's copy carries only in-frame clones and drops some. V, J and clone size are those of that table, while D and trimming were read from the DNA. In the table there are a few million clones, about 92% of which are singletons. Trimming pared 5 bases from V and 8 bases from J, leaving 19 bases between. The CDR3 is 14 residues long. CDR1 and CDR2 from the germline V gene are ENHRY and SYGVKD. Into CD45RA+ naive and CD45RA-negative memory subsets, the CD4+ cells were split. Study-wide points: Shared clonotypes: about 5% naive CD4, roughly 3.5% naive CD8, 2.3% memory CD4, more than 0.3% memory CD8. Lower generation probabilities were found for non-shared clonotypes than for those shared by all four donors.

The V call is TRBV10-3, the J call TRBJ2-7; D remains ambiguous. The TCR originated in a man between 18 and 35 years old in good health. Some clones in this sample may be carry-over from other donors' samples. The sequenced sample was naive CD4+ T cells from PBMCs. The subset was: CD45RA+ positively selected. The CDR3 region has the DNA TGTGCCATCAGTCCGCACCTCAGACCCGGGCAGCAGTACTTC. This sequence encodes CAISPHLRPGQQYF.